This T cell receptor (beta chain) originates from a study of blood T cell repertoires in COVID-19. Authors' data handling: Amplified reference gene primers provided the basis for estimating nucleated cell counts. Assay: immunoSEQ multiplex PCR; the TCRdb copy retains only in-frame clones and omits some. V, J and clone size were drawn from that table, and D and trimming were deduced from the DNA. In the table there are 200,000 to 300,000 clones, about 82% of which are singletons. The CDR3 length is 10 residues. The germline V gene has CDR1 SQVTM and CDR2 ANQGSEA. This sequence joins TRBV29-1 and TRBJ2-1; D not certain. The sequencing input was peripheral blood. This receptor was identified in a man aged 45 to 65 with COVID-19, enrolled during active disease. This CDR3 reads CSYSYNEQFF. CDR3 bases: TGCAGTTACTCCTACAATGAGCAGTTCTTC.